One sample yielded the 30 T cell receptor beta chains listed below, sequenced in a study of blood T cell repertoires in COVID-19. Some clones are missing from TCRdb's copy, which holds only in-frame ones; the method was immunoSEQ multiplex PCR. The sample shows 160,000 or so clones, around 87% of them seen only once. Sequencing was done on a sample of peripheral blood. These receptors came from a woman in her 40s with acute or convalescent COVID-19.

The chain links TRBV5-1 to TRBJ2-1; 8 bases line up with TRBD2. Unmatched junction bases numbered 4, after V lost 0 bases and J lost 5 bases. Germline V gene sequence: CDR1 SGHRS, CDR2 YFSETQ. The length of the CDR3 is 15 residues. The CDR3 here is CASSLGLAGHNEQFF. The CDR3 DNA sequence: TGCGCCAGCAGCTTGGGCCTAGCGGGTCACAATGAGCAGTTCTTC.

J is TRBJ1-1 and V is TRBV7-9, with 8 positions matching TRBD1. Trimming took 1 base from V and 3 from J; bases not matched to a gene: 4. Germline CDR1 SEHNR, CDR2 FQNEAQ (reference sequence). The CDR3 consists of 15 residues. In DNA form, the CDR3 reads TGTGCCAGCAGCTTAGACATGACAGGGGACACTGAAGCTTTCTTT. Protein: CASSLDMTGDTEAFF.

The CDR3 sequence is CASSKREGQETQYF. The CDR3, as DNA: TGTGCCAGCAGCAAGCGGGAGGGCCAAGAGACCCAGTACTTC. The chain uses TRBV6-6 and TRBJ2-5; 10 nucleotides align to TRBD2. CDR1 MNHNY and CDR2 SVGAGI come from the germline V gene (reference sequence). V lost 6 bases and J lost 1; bases outside the gene matches: 2. The CDR3 has 14 residues.

This sequence joins TRBV6-6 and TRBJ2-2; D not certain. CDR3 size: 11 residues. Germline-derived CDR1 and CDR2 are MNHNY and SVGAGI (reference sequence). V dropped 6 bases and J dropped 9 bases, with 8 bases sitting between them. The CDR3 DNA sequence: TGTGCCAGCAGCCACACAAGGGAGCTGTTTTTT. It translates to CASSHTRELFF.

The chain joins TRBV9 to TRBJ2-7; maybe TRBD1 (6 bases). V lost 3 bases and J lost 6, with 19 bases in between. Germline V gives CDR1 SGDLS, CDR2 YYNGEE. The CDR3 length is 15 residues. The CDR3 sequence: CASSAGDQRHSEQYF. The CDR3 DNA follows: TGTGCCAGCAGCGCAGGGGACCAACGGCATAGCGAGCAGTACTTC. Drawing the rest from reference TRBV9 and TRBJ2-7, the complete variable domain is DSGVTQTPKHLITATGQRVTLRCSPRSGDLSVYWYQQSLDQGLQFLIQYYNGEERAKGNILERFSAQQFPDLHSELNLSSLELGDSALYFCASSAGDQRHSEQYFGPGTRLTVT.

The J gene is TRBJ2-4, the V gene TRBV24-1; no reliable D call. Looked up from germline, CDR1 is KGHDR and CDR2 is SFDVKD. The CDR3 has 12 amino acids. Trimming left V 2 bases short and J 7 bases short, with 5 bases between. This CDR3 reads CATSDSGNIQYF. DNA of the CDR3: TGTGCCACCAGTGATTCCGGGAACATTCAGTACTTC.

The chain combines TRBV11-3 with TRBJ2-3; D is undetermined. Germline loops: CDR1 SGHNT, CDR2 YENEEA. Trimming cost V 3 bases and J 1 base, with 14 bases left between them. This CDR3 has 16 residues. The CDR3 spells CASSFLLSERTDTQYF. The CDR3 DNA follows: TGTGCCAGCAGCTTTCTTTTGTCCGAGCGCACAGATACGCAGTATTTT.

The DNA for the CDR3 is TGTGCCAGCAGTTCCCCGAGCTCCTCCTACGAGCAGTACTTC. As protein: CASSSPSSSYEQYF. The chain carries TRBV6-5 and TRBJ2-7, with D unresolved. V was cut by 4 bases and J by 0 bases, with 10 bases left in between. Germline CDR1 is MNHEY and CDR2 is SVGAGI. The CDR3 is 14 residues long.

V is TRBV19 and J is TRBJ2-4; 13 bases fit TRBD2. Germline assignment: CDR1 LNHDA and CDR2 SQIVND (reference sequence). After removal of 6 bases from V and 4 bases from J, the junction contained 0 bases not matched to a gene. CDR3 size: 14 residues. CDR3 bases: TGTGCCAGTAGGACTAGCGGGGGGAAAAACATTCAGTACTTC. Protein sequence: CASRTSGGKNIQYF.

The gene calls are TRBV25-1 and TRBJ2-5; D gene unclear. Trimming removed 2 bases from V and 10 bases from J, with 14 bases in between. This CDR3 contains 13 residues. Germline CDR1 is MGHDK and CDR2 is SYGVNS. This CDR3 is CASSEAGRRIQYF. For the CDR3, the DNA is TGTGCCAGCAGTGAAGCAGGTCGCAGGATCCAGTACTTC.

This chain joins TRBV27 and TRBJ2-5, with D maybe TRBD1 (6 bases). Germline-derived CDR1 and CDR2 are MNHEY and SMNVEV (reference sequence). V was cut by 2 bases and J by 1 base, with 8 bases left in between. This CDR3 is 14 amino acids long. CDR3 sequence (DNA): TGTGCCAGCAGTTTAGTACAGGGCCAAGAGACCCAGTACTTC. This translates into CASSLVQGQETQYF.

V gene TRBV5-3 combines with J gene TRBJ1-1; 7 bases are a match to TRBD1. TRBV5-3 counts as an open reading frame of uncertain function. V dropped 8 bases and J dropped 4; count of bases not matched to a gene: 5. This CDR3 is built from 12 residues. The CDR3 coding sequence is TGTGCCAGCGACAGGGTGGGCACTGAAGCTTTCTTT. Translated, it gives CASDRVGTEAFF.

This clone has a single count. V and J are TRBV2 and TRBJ1-1, with TRBD1 identical over 7 bases. CDR3 length: 13 amino acids. Germline loops: CDR1 SNHLY, CDR2 FYNNEI. V trimming: 6 bases; J trimming: 0 bases; junction bases outside the gene matches: 1. The CDR3 is CASRGQMNTEAFF. The DNA of the CDR3 is TGTGCCAGCAGGGGACAGATGAACACTGAAGCTTTCTTT. The variable domain in full, with the rest retrieved from reference TRBV2 and TRBJ1-1, is EPEVTQTPSHQVTQMGQEVILRCVPISNHLYFYWYRQILGQKVEFLVSFYNNEISEKSEIFDDQFSVERPDGSNFTLKIRSTKLEDSAMYFCASRGQMNTEAFFGQGTRLTVV.

V is TRBV9 and J is TRBJ2-6, with a possible D match to TRBD2 (7 bases). There are 16 residues in the CDR3. Germline V CDR1 and CDR2: SGDLS, YYNGEE. V dropped 3 bases and J dropped 3 bases, with 13 bases sitting between them. CDR3 loop: CASSERGAGGANVLTF. The CDR3 DNA follows: TGTGCCAGCAGCGAACGGGGGGCCGGTGGGGCCAACGTCCTGACTTTC.

V usage is TRBV19 and J usage is TRBJ2-2; 7 bases are a match to TRBD2. V dropped 7 bases and J dropped 4; count of bases not matched to a gene: 9. In germline, CDR1 is LNHDA, CDR2 SQIVND (reference sequence). This CDR3 contains 15 residues. Here the CDR3 reads CASMAAGTTTGELFF. CDR3 DNA sequence: TGTGCCAGTATGGCGGCCGGGACTACCACCGGGGAGCTGTTTTTT.

The chain uses TRBV4-2 and TRBJ2-7; 14 bases match TRBD2. Unmatched junction bases numbered 1, after V lost 3 bases and J lost 3 bases. The germline CDR1 and CDR2 sequences are LGHNA and YNFKEQ. This CDR3 is 15 amino acids long. CDR3 coding DNA: TGTGCCAGCAGCCAGGGACTAGCGGGGGTCTACGAGCAGTACTTC. Residues: CASSQGLAGVYEQYF.

This clone was seen only once. The chain employs TRBV28 and TRBJ1-1; no definite D call. This CDR3 has 16 residues. The germline CDR1 and CDR2 sequences are MDHEN and SYDVKM. Trimming removed 1 base at V and 1 base at J, with 13 bases between. The CDR3 sequence is CASSLSGADKNTEAFF. Written as DNA, the CDR3 is TGTGCCAGCAGTTTATCCGGTGCCGACAAGAACACTGAAGCTTTCTTT.

V and J are TRBV7-9 and TRBJ2-7; 7 bases map to TRBD1. The germline gives CDR1 SEHNR, CDR2 FQNEAQ (reference sequence). The CDR3 spans 16 residues. V shed 0 bases and J 0 bases; nucleotides not matched to a gene: 5. CDR3 region: CASSLAGDRRSYEQYF. As DNA, the CDR3 is TGTGCCAGCAGCTTAGCAGGGGACAGACGCTCCTACGAGCAGTACTTC.

The CDR3 bases are TGTGCCAGCAGTGTCATTCGGGATTCCTACGAGCAGTACTTC. Amino acids: CASSVIRDSYEQYF. The chain recombines TRBV2 with TRBJ2-7; possible D gene TRBD2, 5 bases. The CDR3 is 14 amino acids. Looked up from germline, CDR1 is SNHLY and CDR2 is FYNNEI. With 4 bases removed from V and 1 base from J, the gap between germline ends came to 11 bases.

The chain employs TRBV19 and TRBJ2-3, with 8 bases identical to TRBD1. The germline CDR1 and CDR2 sequences are LNHDA and SQIVND (reference sequence). The CDR3 consists of 15 residues. The trim removed 5 bases at V and 2 bases at J, leaving 6 bases unmatched. As DNA, the CDR3 is TGTGCCAGTAGTCCCCGGACAGGGCACACAGATACGCAGTATTTT. This codes for CASSPRTGHTDTQYF.

The chain combines TRBV24-1 with TRBJ2-3; no clear D. V was pared by 5 bases and J by 3 bases, with 11 bases between. In germline, CDR1 is KGHDR, CDR2 SFDVKD. The CDR3 totals 14 residues. The CDR3 bases are TGTGCCACCAGTGGGGCAGTAGAGACAGATACGCAGTATTTT. Translating gives CATSGAVETDTQYF.

The chain carries TRBV19 and TRBJ2-7; 10 bases match TRBD1. Trimming took 6 bases from V and 4 from J; bases not matched to a gene: 3. This CDR3 contains 13 residues. Germline CDR1 is LNHDA and CDR2 is SQIVND (reference sequence). The CDR3 loop is CASRRTGGYEQYF. DNA for the CDR3: TGTGCCAGTAGGAGGACAGGGGGATACGAGCAGTACTTC.

The rearrangement links TRBV29-1 to TRBJ2-7, with 7 bases matching TRBD2. Trimming removed 3 bases from V and 4 bases from J; junction bases left unmatched: 3. Germline V gives CDR1 SQVTM, CDR2 ANQGSEA. The CDR3 runs 12 residues. The CDR3 sequence is CSVDGRGYEQYF. CDR3 coding DNA: TGCAGCGTTGATGGGAGGGGATACGAGCAGTACTTC.

This clone was recorded only once. The chain employs TRBV9 and TRBJ2-3, with 9 bases matching TRBD2. After removal of 4 bases from V and 2 bases from J, the junction contained 8 bases not matched to a gene. CDR3 length: 16 amino acids. The germline CDR1 and CDR2 sequences are SGDLS and YYNGEE. The CDR3 spells CASSPLSGRFTDTQYF. The DNA of the CDR3 is TGTGCCAGCAGCCCACTAAGCGGGAGGTTCACAGATACGCAGTATTTT.

The chain employs TRBV27 and TRBJ1-1; D remains unclear. Trimming left V 0 bases short and J 4 bases short, with 6 bases between. Germline V gene data show CDR1 as MNHEY and CDR2 as SMNVEV (reference sequence). The CDR3 has 13 residues. CDR3 in DNA: TGTGCCAGCAGTTTATCAGGCGGCACTGAAGCTTTCTTT. Encoded protein: CASSLSGGTEAFF.

This clone has a single count. Here the CDR3 DNA reads TGTGCCTGGAGTCGGTTACAGGGGACTGGAAACACCATATATTTT. Amino acids: CAWSRLQGTGNTIYF. V usage is TRBV30 and J usage is TRBJ1-3, with 7 nucleotides matching TRBD1. Germline V gives CDR1 GTSNPN, CDR2 SVGIG (reference sequence). This CDR3 has 15 amino acids. Unmatched junction bases numbered 6, after V lost 2 bases and J lost 2 bases.

The chain has TRBV10-3 and TRBJ2-3, with 7 bases lining up with TRBD2. From germline, CDR1 is ENHRY and CDR2 SYGVKD. CDR3 length: 18 amino acids. The V segment lost 2 bases and the J segment 1 base; nucleotides outside the gene matches: 12. The CDR3 DNA sequence: TGTGCCATCAGTGAGGGGGAGGGACTACTTCTTCGCACAGATACGCAGTATTTT. It translates to CAISEGEGLLLRTDTQYF.

This clone was seen more than once but under ten times. V and J are TRBV19 and TRBJ1-1; D ambiguous. Germline-derived CDR1 and CDR2 are LNHDA and SQIVND (reference sequence). The V and J ends lost 3 bases and 1 base respectively, with 12 bases between them. CDR3 length: 15 residues. This CDR3 reads CASSIRGNGNTEAFF. The DNA for the CDR3 is TGTGCCAGTAGTATCCGAGGGAATGGGAACACTGAAGCTTTCTTT.

The chain is built from TRBV7-2 and TRBJ2-6; weak D call: TRBD1 (6 bases). This CDR3 is 17 amino acids long. CDR1 SGHTA and CDR2 FQGNSA come from the germline V gene. Trimming took 4 bases from V and 3 from J, leaving 16 bases between them. CDR3 sequence reads: CASSSNRVGFGANVLTF. CDR3 DNA: TGTGCCAGCAGCTCAAACAGGGTAGGATTTGGGGCCAACGTCCTGACTTTC. Supplemented by reference TRBV7-2 and TRBJ2-6, the full variable domain reads GAGVSQSPSNKVTEKGKDVELRCDPISGHTALYWYRQSLGQGLEFLIYFQGNSAPDKSGLPSDRFSAERTGGSVSTLTIQRTQQEDSAVYLCASSSNRVGFGANVLTFGAGSRLTVL.

The genes are TRBV6-5 and TRBJ2-1; D unresolved. The germline V and J ends were trimmed by 2 bases and 4 bases, with 9 bases remaining between them. The CDR3 totals 14 residues. The V gene's germline CDR1 is MNHEY and CDR2 SVGAGI. CDR3: CASSYGLGYNEQFF. The CDR3 DNA reads TGTGCCAGCAGTTACGGTCTAGGTTACAATGAGCAGTTCTTC.